This T cell receptor (beta chain) was captured in a study of blood T cell repertoires in COVID-19. TCRdb keeps only in-frame clones here, not all; method: immunoSEQ multiplex PCR. The sample contains roughly 170,000 clones, roughly 83% of which appear only once. The CDR3 contains 12 residues. Between the trimmed V and J ends, which lost 8 bases and 2 bases, there was a span of 9 bases. Germline values: CDR1 MNHEY, CDR2 SVGAGI. The chain links TRBV6-5 to TRBJ1-2; D perhaps matches TRBD1 (6 bases). Sequencing was carried out using PBMCs or T cells enriched from blood (not recorded which). The source of this sequence is a woman aged 50 to 60 who had recovered from COVID-19. CDR3 residues: CASQGSNYGYTF. CDR3 nucleotide sequence: TGTGCCAGCCAGGGGAGCAACTATGGCTACACCTTC.